This record covers a single TCR beta chain. V lost 1 base, J lost 4 bases, and 7 bases lay in between. Germline V gene data show CDR1 as SGHDN and CDR2 as FVKESK. CDR3 length: 13 residues. RNA extraction was followed by reverse transcription into cDNA, which acted as the sequencing template. Only in-frame clones appear in the TCRdb table, and some are missing; sequencing was by immunoSEQ multiplex PCR. The sample shows more than 150,000 clones, about three fifths of them seen only once. This sample's treatment: oral pan-JAK inhibitor, 5-10 mg twice daily. This sample is part of a study of CD8+ T cells in alopecia areata. Study summary: The drug, oral tofacitinib, was given to treated patients at 5 to 10 mg twice daily.

The sequence was collected from a human donor with alopecia areata. Sequencing was performed on CD8+ T cells sorted from blood, taken at week 24, from a patient treated with tofacitinib. The gene calls are TRBV14 and TRBJ2-5; weak D call: TRBD2 (5 bases). CDR3 sequence: CASSQVAGETQYF. Written as DNA, the CDR3 is TGTGCCAGCAGCCAAGTGGCGGGAGAGACCCAGTACTTC.